The 5 T cell receptor beta chains below come from one sample, sequenced in a study of shared clonotypes between healthy human individuals. The repertoire was sequenced with immunoSEQ multiplex PCR; TCRdb's copy has only in-frame clones and lacks some. The sample includes under 1,100,000 clones, 75% of them seen just once. The sample taken for sequencing was memory CD4+ T cells sorted from blood. Indicated subset: CD45RA-negative fraction. These receptors all stem from a man younger than 35 in good health.

The DNA of the CDR3 is TGTGCCAGCAGTGGGAATGAAAAACTGTTTTTT. Its protein product is CASSGNEKLFF. This chain links TRBV6-5 with TRBJ1-4, with D hard to call. CDR3 length: 11 amino acids. V lost 5 bases to trimming and J lost 5 bases, with 3 bases between them. Germline lookup yields CDR1 MNHEY and CDR2 SVGAGI.

CDR3 nucleotide sequence: TGTGCCAGCAGCTTAGCCGGGACACCTAATGAAAAACTGTTTTTT. It translates to CASSLAGTPNEKLFF. The V gene is TRBV7-6, the J gene TRBJ1-4, with TRBD1 as a possible D gene (6 bases). The CDR3 is made up of 15 amino acids. Per germline, CDR1 SGHVS and CDR2 FNYEAQ. Trimming took 0 bases from V and 3 from J, leaving 8 bases between them.

This sequence joins TRBV14 and TRBJ1-6, with D unresolved. V gave up 6 bases and J gave up 9 bases, with 15 bases separating them. Germline V lookup: CDR1 SGHDN, CDR2 FVKESK. The CDR3 spans 14 residues. The CDR3 nucleotides read TGTGCCAGCAGTCTCGCCCCGGAGCTTTCACCCCTCCACTTT. Translated: CASSLAPELSPLHF.

This clone was picked up many times. At one end, the junction sequence differs from germline, possibly due to a read error. This rearrangement joins TRBV7-7 to TRBJ1-6; TRBD1 is a possible D gene (5 bases). This CDR3 spans 18 amino acids. Germline assignment: CDR1 SSHAT and CDR2 FNYEAQ (reference sequence). CDR3 in amino acids: CASSLNRAGNGKNSPLHF. The CDR3 nucleotides read TGTGCTAGCAGCCTAAATCGGGCAGGGAATGGGAAGAATTCACCCCTCCACTTT.

The V gene is TRBV7-9, the J gene TRBJ2-1; tentative D call: TRBD2 (5 bases). CDR1 SEHNR and CDR2 FQNEAQ come from the germline V gene (reference sequence). V lost 5 bases to trimming and J lost 9 bases, with 17 bases between them. This CDR3 spans 14 amino acids. This CDR3 reads CASSPLNGRGEQFF. The CDR3 DNA follows: TGTGCCAGCAGCCCCCTCAACGGCCGGGGTGAGCAGTTCTTC.